The 26 T cell receptor beta chains given below trace back to one sample, sequenced in a study of blood T cell repertoires in COVID-19. The repertoire was sequenced with immunoSEQ multiplex PCR; TCRdb's copy has only in-frame clones and lacks some. This sample has a few hundred thousand clones; roughly four fifths occur once, and the top ten carry 5% to 5.5%. The sample was PBMCs or T cells enriched from blood (not recorded which). The receptor source for this set is a woman between 45 and 65 years old who had recovered from COVID-19.

The gene calls are TRBV19 and TRBJ1-2; D gene uncertain. Per germline, CDR1 LNHDA and CDR2 SQIVND (reference sequence). V was cut by 2 bases and J by 2 bases, with 6 bases left in between. This CDR3 is 13 amino acids long. The CDR3: CASSIPGNYGYTF. The CDR3 nucleotides are TGTGCCAGTAGTATACCGGGGAACTATGGCTACACCTTC.

V and J are TRBV2 and TRBJ2-5; TRBD2 aligns across 16 bases. Germline V gives CDR1 SNHLY, CDR2 FYNNEI. The junction had 16 bases not matched to a gene; V was cut back by 8 bases and J by 7 bases. The CDR3 extends over 18 amino acids. In DNA form, the CDR3 reads TGTGCCAGCGGACCAGACGGGACTAGCGGGAGGGGTCGGGGGACCCAGTACTTC. This gives the protein CASGPDGTSGRGRGTQYF.

This clone is a singleton in its sample. The rearrangement links TRBV27 to TRBJ1-3; 9 bases fit TRBD1. The CDR3 sequence is 12 residues long. V gave up 10 bases and J gave up 14 bases; unmatched junction bases: 12. Germline CDR1 reads MNHEY; CDR2 reads SMNVEV (reference sequence). The CDR3 spells CATRTGDGILYF. DNA of the CDR3: TGTGCCACCCGGACAGGGGATGGAATCTTATATTTT.

The V and J genes are TRBV5-5 and TRBJ2-7, with D unclear. The CDR3 has 14 amino acids. The V and J ends lost 6 bases and 6 bases respectively, with 19 bases between them. CDR1 and CDR2 from the germline V gene are SGHKS and YYEKEE (reference sequence). CDR3 amino acids: CASNQAPLHGEQYF. DNA for the CDR3: TGTGCCAGCAACCAAGCCCCTTTGCATGGCGAGCAGTACTTC.

This sequence joins TRBV30 and TRBJ1-2; perhaps TRBD1 as D (5 bases). V was shortened by 0 bases and J by 8 bases, with 10 bases between the two germline ends. The CDR3 is 12 amino acids. Germline V CDR1 and CDR2: GTSNPN, SVGIG (reference sequence). The CDR3 DNA follows: TGTGCCTGGAGTGTCTTGGGGGGAGGCTACACCTTC. Its translation: CAWSVLGGGYTF.

The chain employs TRBV7-2 and TRBJ2-1; D perhaps matches TRBD2 (5 bases). The CDR3 is 15 amino acids. Germline CDR1 is SGHTA and CDR2 is FQGNSA. V was pared by 5 bases and J by 11 bases, with 22 bases between. Here the CDR3 DNA reads TGTGCCAGCAGCCGTTGGGAGCAGCCCGCGCAGAAGCAGTTCTTC. Translation: CASSRWEQPAQKQFF. Full variable domain (missing parts from reference TRBV7-2 and TRBJ2-1): GAGVSQSPSNKVTEKGKDVELRCDPISGHTALYWYRQSLGQGLEFLIYFQGNSAPDKSGLPSDRFSAERTGGSVSTLTIQRTQQEDSAVYLCASSRWEQPAQKQFFGPGTRLTVL.

This chain links TRBV30 with TRBJ1-2, with D possibly TRBD1 on 5 matching bases. The CDR3 is made up of 13 amino acids. Germline V lookup: CDR1 GTSNPN, CDR2 SVGIG (reference sequence). V was pared by 3 bases and J by 0 bases, with 8 bases between. The CDR3, as DNA: TGTGCCTGGAGGACAGCTTCTAACTATGGCTACACCTTC. Translated: CAWRTASNYGYTF.

The V and J genes are TRBV6-6 and TRBJ1-1; no clear D. Trimming shortened V by 7 bases and J by 7 bases, and 19 bases separated the two germline ends. CDR3 size: 14 residues. The V gene's germline CDR1 is MNHNY and CDR2 SVGAGI (reference sequence). The chain's CDR3 is CASTLGKGGGEAFF. The CDR3, as DNA: TGTGCCAGCACCTTAGGTAAGGGAGGCGGTGAAGCTTTCTTT.

The chain recombines TRBV18 with TRBJ2-3; 10 positions agree with TRBD2. Trimming took 6 bases from V and 1 from J; bases not matched to a gene: 7. Germline CDR1 is KGHSH and CDR2 is LQKENI. The CDR3 covers 16 residues. CDR3 coding DNA: TGTGCCAGCTCCCATGCTAGCGGGAGTGGCACAGATACGCAGTATTTT. This translates into CASSHASGSGTDTQYF.

There are a few counts of this clone. CDR3 sequence: CSVPSGANVLTF. CDR3 coding DNA: TGCAGCGTCCCATCTGGGGCCAACGTCCTGACTTTC. The rearrangement joins TRBV29-1 to TRBJ2-6; D gene uncertain. This CDR3 is built from 12 residues. Germline CDR1 reads SQVTM; CDR2 reads ANQGSEA. Trimming pared 6 bases from V and 1 base from J, leaving 4 bases between. Together with reference TRBV29-1 and TRBJ2-6, the CDR3 gives the full variable domain: SAVISQKPSRDICQRGTSLTIQCQVDSQVTMMFWYRQQPGQSLTLIATANQGSEATYESGFVIDKFPISRPNLTFSTLTVSNMSPEDSSIYLCSVPSGANVLTFGAGSRLTVL.

A few counts support this clone. The chain recombines TRBV19 with TRBJ1-5; no firm D call. In germline, CDR1 is LNHDA, CDR2 SQIVND (reference sequence). There are 15 residues in the CDR3. V lost 4 bases and J lost 0, with 10 bases in between. The CDR3 DNA reads as TGTGCCAGTAGTAATTGGAGGGATAGCAATCAGCCCCAGCATTTT. This sequence encodes CASSNWRDSNQPQHF.

In its sample, this clone was seen a few times. This rearrangement joins TRBV24-1 to TRBJ1-5; 8 bases align to TRBD1. Germline assignment: CDR1 KGHDR and CDR2 SFDVKD. The V and J ends lost 2 bases and 6 bases, in that order; junction bases with no gene match: 5. The CDR3 contains 15 residues. The CDR3 bases are TGTGCCACCAGTGATTCGACAGGGGCGGGTCAGCCCCAGCATTTT. As protein: CATSDSTGAGQPQHF.

Here the CDR3 reads CASSHQSLADTQYF. The CDR3 nucleotides are TGTGCCAGCAGCCACCAATCACTCGCAGATACGCAGTATTTT. The chain is built from TRBV5-8 and TRBJ2-3; no reliable D call. The ends were cut back, 4 bases at V and 4 bases at J, with 13 bases in the middle. This CDR3 region has 14 residues. The V gene's germline CDR1 is SGHTS and CDR2 YDEGEE.

This clone was seen a handful of times. The chain is built from TRBV9 and TRBJ1-1; 7 nucleotides line up with TRBD1. CDR1 is SGDLS, CDR2 YYNGEE, per germline. This CDR3 is 15 amino acids long. V was clipped by 4 bases and J by 6 bases; unmatched bases: 12. The CDR3 DNA reads TGTGCCAGCAGCAGGGGTGGCAGGGGGAGCGCTGAAGCTTTCTTT. Protein sequence: CASSRGGRGSAEAFF.

The chain uses TRBV4-3 and TRBJ1-2, with a weak D call TRBD1 (5 bases). This CDR3 has 16 amino acids. Germline CDR1 and CDR2: LGHNA and YSLEER. The germline V and J ends were trimmed by 0 bases and 0 bases, with 11 bases remaining between them. The CDR3: CASSQDRGIPNYGYTF. The CDR3 nucleotides read TGCGCCAGCAGCCAAGATCGGGGGATCCCTAACTATGGCTACACCTTC.

V gene TRBV4-1 combines with J gene TRBJ1-2; D unresolved. Germline CDR1 is MGHRA and CDR2 is YSYEKL. There are 14 residues in the CDR3. V was clipped by 4 bases and J by 1 base, with 10 bases between them. The CDR3 nucleotides are TGCGCCAGCAGCCGTGACGGGAATAACTATGGCTACACCTTC. As protein: CASSRDGNNYGYTF.

The CDR3 nucleotides read TGTGCCAGCAGTAACATAAGGGGAATCACTGAAGCTTTCTTT. Translating gives CASSNIRGITEAFF. V gene TRBV6-2 or TRBV6-3 combines with J gene TRBJ1-1, with D perhaps matching TRBD1 (5 bases). In germline, CDR1 is MNHEY, CDR2 SVGEGT. This CDR3 region has 14 residues. V was shortened by 5 bases and J by 4 bases, with 14 bases between the two germline ends.

V and J are TRBV27 and TRBJ1-1, with D perhaps TRBD1 (6 bases). The V gene lost 3 bases and the J gene lost 3 bases, with 8 bases spanning the gap. There are 13 residues in the CDR3. Germline assignment: CDR1 MNHEY and CDR2 SMNVEV (reference sequence). The CDR3 sequence: CASSFNRDTEAFF. CDR3 DNA sequence: TGTGCCAGCAGTTTTAACAGGGACACTGAAGCTTTCTTT.

As concerns this clone: The junction departs from germline at one end; a sequencing error may be responsible. The chain recombines TRBV7-6 with TRBJ2-1, with D unclear. The CDR3 extends over 15 amino acids. CDR1 SGHVS and CDR2 FNYEAQ come from the germline V gene. The chain's CDR3 is CASTLSESSYNEQFF. The CDR3 nucleotides are TGTGCCAGCACCTTAAGCGAGAGCTCCTACAATGAGCAGTTCTTC.

The chain employs TRBV6-2 or TRBV6-3 and TRBJ2-2; 15 bases fit TRBD2. Germline V lookup: CDR1 MNHEY, CDR2 SVGEGT. V trimming: 5 bases; J trimming: 3 bases; junction bases outside the gene matches: 10. The CDR3 consists of 19 residues. The DNA for the CDR3 is TGTGCCAGCAGTCTCCGGACTAGCGGGAGGGCCACGGACACCGGGGAGCTGTTTTTT. It translates to CASSLRTSGRATDTGELFF.

The chain employs TRBV11-2 and TRBJ2-1; D is perhaps TRBD2 (6 bases). The germline V and J ends were trimmed by 4 bases and 14 bases, with 24 bases remaining between them. CDR3 length: 15 residues. The germline V gene has CDR1 SGHAT and CDR2 FQNNGV. In DNA, the CDR3 is TGTGCCAGCAGCTCCTACCGGGACTTCGGGGGTCCGGAGTTCTTC. The encoded protein is CASSSYRDFGGPEFF. Using reference TRBV11-2 and TRBJ2-1 for the parts outside the CDR3, the full variable domain is EAGVAQSPRYKIIEKRQSVAFWCNPISGHATLYWYQQILGQGPKLLIQFQNNGVVDDSQLPKDRFSAERLKGVDSTLKIQPAKLEDSAVYLCASSSYRDFGGPEFFGPGTRLTVL.

The V gene is TRBV18, the J gene TRBJ2-2; tentatively, D is TRBD1 (5 bases). The CDR3 is made up of 15 amino acids. The V and J ends lost 1 base and 1 base respectively, with 7 bases between them. CDR1 is KGHSH and CDR2 is LQKENI in the germline V gene. CDR3 in amino acids: CASSPRQGNTGELFF. The CDR3 DNA sequence: TGTGCCAGCTCACCACGGCAGGGGAACACCGGGGAGCTGTTTTTT.

The chain combines TRBV5-4 with TRBJ2-3, with 10 nucleotides matching TRBD1. CDR1 and CDR2 (germline): SGHNT, YYREEE (reference sequence). The CDR3 runs 15 residues. With V trimmed by 4 bases and J by 1 base, 3 bases remained unmatched. The chain's CDR3 is CASSPTGGGTDTQYF. The CDR3, as DNA: TGTGCCAGCAGCCCGACAGGGGGCGGCACAGATACGCAGTATTTT.

The gene calls are TRBV2 and TRBJ1-2, with 9 positions matching TRBD1. Germline CDR1 SNHLY, CDR2 FYNNEI. The CDR3 spans 14 residues. Trimming removed 5 bases from V and 8 bases from J; junction bases left unmatched: 9. This CDR3 is CASSFLQGAQGYTF. CDR3 nucleotides: TGTGCCAGCAGTTTCTTACAGGGGGCCCAGGGCTACACCTTC. Filled out from reference TRBV2 and TRBJ1-2, the complete variable domain reads EPEVTQTPSHQVTQMGQEVILRCVPISNHLYFYWYRQILGQKVEFLVSFYNNEISEKSEIFDDQFSVERPDGSNFTLKIRSTKLEDSAMYFCASSFLQGAQGYTFGSGTRLTVV.

The J gene is TRBJ2-3, the V gene TRBV29-1; D is unresolved. This CDR3 comprises 14 residues. Germline lookup yields CDR1 SQVTM and CDR2 ANQGSEA. Trimming left V 2 bases short and J 2 bases short, with 11 bases between. Here the CDR3 reads CSVEQVLYTDTQYF. CDR3 nucleotide sequence: TGCAGCGTTGAACAAGTGCTATACACAGATACGCAGTATTTT.

The rearrangement links TRBV15 to TRBJ2-4; the D gene is possibly TRBD2 (6 bases). CDR3 size: 20 residues. Trimming shortened V by 0 bases and J by 7 bases, and 28 bases separated the two germline ends. The germline gives CDR1 LNHNV, CDR2 YYDKDF (reference sequence). The CDR3 nucleotides are TGTGCCACCAGCAGAGATCAACGGGTCCTGGGGGGAGAGGGGCTGAACATTCAGTACTTC. Protein: CATSRDQRVLGGEGLNIQYF. Together with reference TRBV15 and TRBJ2-4, the CDR3 gives the full variable domain: DAMVIQNPRYQVTQFGKPVTLSCSQTLNHNVMYWYQQKSSQAPKLLFHYYDKDFNNEADTPDNFQSRRPNTSFCFLDIRSPGLGDTAMYLCATSRDQRVLGGEGLNIQYFGAGTRLSVL.